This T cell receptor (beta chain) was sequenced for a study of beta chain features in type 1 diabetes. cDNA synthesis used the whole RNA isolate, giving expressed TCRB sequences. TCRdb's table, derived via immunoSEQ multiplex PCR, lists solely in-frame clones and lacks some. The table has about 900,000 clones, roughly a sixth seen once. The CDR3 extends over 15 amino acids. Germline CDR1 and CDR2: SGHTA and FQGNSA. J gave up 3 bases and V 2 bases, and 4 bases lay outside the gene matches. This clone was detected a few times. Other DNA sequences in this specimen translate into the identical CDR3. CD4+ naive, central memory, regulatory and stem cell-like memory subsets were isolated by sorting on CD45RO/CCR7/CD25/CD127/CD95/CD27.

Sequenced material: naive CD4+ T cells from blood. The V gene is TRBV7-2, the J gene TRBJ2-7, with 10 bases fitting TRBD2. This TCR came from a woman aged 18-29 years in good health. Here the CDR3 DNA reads TGTGCCAGCAGCTTACTCCTAGCGGGAGTCTACGAGCAGTACTTC. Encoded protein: CASSLLLAGVYEQYF.